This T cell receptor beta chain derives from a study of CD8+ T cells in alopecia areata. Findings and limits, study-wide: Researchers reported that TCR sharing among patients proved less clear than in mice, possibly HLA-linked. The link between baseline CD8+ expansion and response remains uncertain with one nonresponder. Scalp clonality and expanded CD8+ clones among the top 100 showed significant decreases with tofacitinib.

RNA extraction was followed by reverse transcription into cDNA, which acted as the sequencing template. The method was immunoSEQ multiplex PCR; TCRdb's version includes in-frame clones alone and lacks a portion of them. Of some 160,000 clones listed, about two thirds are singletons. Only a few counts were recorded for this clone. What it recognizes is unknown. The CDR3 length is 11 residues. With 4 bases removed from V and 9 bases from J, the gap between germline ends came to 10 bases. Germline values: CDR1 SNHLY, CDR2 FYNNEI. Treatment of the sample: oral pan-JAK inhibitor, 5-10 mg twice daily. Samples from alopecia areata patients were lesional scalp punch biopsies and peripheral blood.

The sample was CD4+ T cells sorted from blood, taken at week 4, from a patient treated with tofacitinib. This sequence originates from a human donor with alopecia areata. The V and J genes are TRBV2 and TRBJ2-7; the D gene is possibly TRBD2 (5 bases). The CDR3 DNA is TGTGCCAGCAGTGTAGGCGAGGGGCAGTACTTC. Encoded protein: CASSVGEGQYF.